This entry lists 10 T cell receptor beta chains sequenced from one sample in a study of OX40 agonist ivuxolimab in advanced cancers. TCRdb keeps only in-frame clones here, not all; method: immunoSEQ multiplex PCR. The sample holds 55,000 or so clones, less than 90% seen once. The starting material was CD4+ or CD8+ T cells sorted from blood, obtained in a trial of the OX40 agonist ivuxolimab. The source of these receptors is an adult with an advanced solid tumor such as melanoma, head and neck, liver or kidney cancer.

This chain joins TRBV27 and TRBJ1-1; D unclear. V was cut by 1 base and J by 1 base, with 10 bases left in between. The CDR3 is made up of 15 amino acids. Germline-derived CDR1 and CDR2 are MNHEY and SMNVEV (reference sequence). The CDR3 DNA is TGTGCCAGCAGTTTATTTGGGAGAACGAACACTGAAGCTTTCTTT. This codes for CASSLFGRTNTEAFF.

The rearrangement links TRBV5-1 to TRBJ1-2; the match to TRBD1 covers 8 bases. CDR1 SGHRS and CDR2 YFSETQ come from the germline V gene. The ends lost 0 bases at V and 6 bases at J; junction bases unmatched: 4. This CDR3 is 14 amino acids long. The CDR3 loop is CASSLARGLNGYTF. CDR3 nucleotide sequence: TGCGCCAGCAGCTTGGCCAGGGGGCTTAATGGCTACACCTTC.

Of note for this clone: Sequence at one end of the junction differs from germline and may be a read error. The chain recombines TRBV5-1 with TRBJ1-3; no firm D call. The CDR3 sequence is 15 residues long. From germline, CDR1 is SGHRS and CDR2 YFSETQ. DNA for the CDR3: TGTGCCAGCAGCTTGGCGGGGAACTCTGGAAACACCATATATTTT. Translating gives CASSLAGNSGNTIYF.

V and J are TRBV11-2 and TRBJ1-5; D call uncertain. Trimming stripped 1 base from V and 7 bases from J, with 14 bases between. Germline lookup yields CDR1 SGHAT and CDR2 FQNNGV. The CDR3 has 15 residues. CDR3 protein: CASSLVAGYGQPQHF. CDR3 coding DNA: TGTGCCAGCAGCTTAGTGGCTGGGTATGGACAGCCCCAGCATTTT.

The J gene is TRBJ1-4, the V gene TRBV7-9, with D hard to call. Per germline, CDR1 SEHNR and CDR2 FQNEAQ (reference sequence). This CDR3 is built from 14 residues. The V and J ends lost 5 bases and 5 bases respectively, with 12 bases between them. DNA of the CDR3: TGTGCCAGCAGCCACCCCCCAGAGAATGAAAAACTGTTTTTT. Its translation: CASSHPPENEKLFF. The whole variable domain, remainder taken from reference TRBV7-9 and TRBJ1-4, is DTGVSQNPRHKITKRGQNVTFRCDPISEHNRLYWYRQTLGQGPEFLTYFQNEAQLEKSRLLSDRFSAERPKGSFSTLEIQRTEQGDSAMYLCASSHPPENEKLFFGSGTQLSVL.

The V gene is TRBV6-1, the J gene TRBJ1-2, with D tentatively TRBD1 (5 bases). This CDR3 region has 14 residues. Trimming removed 7 bases at V and 0 bases at J, with 12 bases between. The germline V gene encodes CDR1 MNHNS and CDR2 SASEGT. Written as DNA, the CDR3 is TGTGCCAGCACCTTGGACACCGCTAACTATGGCTACACCTTC. Its translation is CASTLDTANYGYTF.

The table lists this clone with a few counts. V and J are TRBV30 and TRBJ2-3; D unclear. Germline V gene lookup returns CDR1 GTSNPN and CDR2 SVGIG (reference sequence). V was pared by 0 bases and J by 2 bases, with 12 bases between. The CDR3 spans 15 residues. CDR3 loop: CAWSVLAGSTDTQYF. The CDR3 DNA reads TGTGCCTGGAGTGTACTCGCAGGTTCCACAGATACGCAGTATTTT.

The rearrangement joins TRBV9 to TRBJ2-2; 7 bases match TRBD1. V was pared by 4 bases and J by 11 bases, with 11 bases of the junction left unmatched. CDR1 SGDLS and CDR2 YYNGEE come from the germline V gene. This CDR3 region has 14 residues. CDR3 DNA sequence: TGTGCCAGCAGCCCCATGACAGGGTCCGCAGAGCTGTTTTTT. Protein: CASSPMTGSAELFF.

In DNA, the CDR3 is TGTGCCAGCAGTTACTCCGGGACAGGGATAGGGGGCTACACCTTC. Residues: CASSYSGTGIGGYTF. The chain is built from TRBV6-5 and TRBJ1-2; 9 nucleotides agree with TRBD1. With V trimmed by 0 bases and J by 8 bases, 7 bases remained unmatched. Germline V lookup: CDR1 MNHEY, CDR2 SVGAGI. The CDR3 has 15 residues.

The chain couples TRBV4-1 to TRBJ1-2; D call uncertain. The length of the CDR3 is 16 residues. V was shortened by 0 bases and J by 5 bases, with 16 bases between the two germline ends. The germline V gene encodes CDR1 MGHRA and CDR2 YSYEKL. The CDR3 loop reads CASSQDGQPKGYGYTF. CDR3 nucleotides: TGCGCCAGCAGCCAAGACGGGCAGCCAAAGGGTTATGGCTACACCTTC.